Here is one T cell receptor beta chain with its context. Which antigen it targets is not known. Base qualities are not recorded, but no much larger clone differs from it by a single base. Patients with localized lung adenocarcinoma, a subtype of non-small cell lung cancer, were used as donors. These samples came from the centers of localized lung adenocarcinomas. For TCR repertoire analysis, CD8+ T cells taken from tumor tissue were profiled apart from CD4+ T cells. Libraries were built with PCR. TCRdb names HiSeq X Ten as the instrument used. TCRdb took the public reads, trimmed them with fastp at Q25, ran MiXCR for clone calling and kept in-frame beta chains. Rows merge per CDR3 protein into single entries with the most common DNA and genes. This sample comprises 18,000 or so distinct CDR3 sequences, 51% of them detected only once. The ten largest clones capture roughly 60% of the sample. The source of the sample is a study of CD4 and CD8 cells across lung adenocarcinoma regions (dated 2018 in TCRdb). Regarding the complete study: The study compared tumor centers with tumor margins to examine intratumor heterogeneity of the T cell receptor repertoire.

The CDR3 measures 17 amino acids from cysteine to phenylalanine. CDR3 DNA is the only sequence kept; it has 51 bases, read in frame from the first base. The V end gives up 0 bases and the J end 7 bases, leaving 9 bases in the junction not matched to a gene. The germline V gene yields MRHNA for CDR1 and SNTAGT for CDR2. Recombination joined TRBV6-4 with TRBJ2-1; 10 bases in the junction line up with TRBD2. This clonotype was obtained from a female donor with lung adenocarcinoma. The CD4 and CD8 labels of this study may be unreliable. Sequencing was done on a sample of CD8+ T cells from the center of a lung tumor. The sample's cell subset or site label, in plain terms: tumor center region. The nucleotides are TGTGCCAGCAGTGACTCGACAAGCGGGAGGGGTAGTAATGAGCAGTTCTTC. Its protein product is CASSDSTSGRGSNEQFF.